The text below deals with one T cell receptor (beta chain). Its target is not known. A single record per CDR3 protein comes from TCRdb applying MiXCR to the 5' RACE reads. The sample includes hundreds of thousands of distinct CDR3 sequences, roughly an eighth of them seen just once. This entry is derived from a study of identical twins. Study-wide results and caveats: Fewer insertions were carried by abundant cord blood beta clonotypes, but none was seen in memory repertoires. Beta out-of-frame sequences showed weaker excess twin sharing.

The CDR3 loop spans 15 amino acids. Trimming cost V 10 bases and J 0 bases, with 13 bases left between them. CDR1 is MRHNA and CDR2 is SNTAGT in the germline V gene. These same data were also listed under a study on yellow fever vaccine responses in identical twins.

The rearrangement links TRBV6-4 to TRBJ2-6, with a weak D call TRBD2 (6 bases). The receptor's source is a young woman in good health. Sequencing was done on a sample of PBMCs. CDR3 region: CAITSSHSGANVLTF. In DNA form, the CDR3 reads TGTGCCATCACTAGCAGCCACTCTGGGGCCAACGTCCTGACTTTC.